This T cell receptor beta chain was recorded in a study of neoadjuvant anti-PD-1 for oral cavity cancer. As for the study in general: Patients without progression received a fourth nivolumab dose around day 43, then surgical resection on days 50-56. General observations from the study: Non-responders to neoadjuvant nivolumab had significantly more clonal PBMC T cells than responders. TCR analyses covered only a few patients per response group.

Blood cells were analyzed directly, without culture or expansion. Profiled with immunoSEQ multiplex PCR; TCRdb holds only in-frame clones, not every one. The sample has roughly 7,000 clones, about two thirds seen once. The CDR3 spans 15 residues. Turning to this clone: The antigen is unknown.

The V gene is TRBV21-1, the J gene TRBJ2-5; TRBD1 was called by the table and not checked on the DNA. TRBV21-1 is a known pseudogene. This sample comprised PBMCs, obtained before nivolumab (anti-PD-1) treatment. The clonotype was recovered from a person aged 35 to 85 with oral cavity squamous cell carcinoma. The CDR3 coding sequence is TGTGCCAGCAGCACTTGCACGGACAGACAAGAGACCCAGTACTTC. Amino acid sequence: CASSTCTDRQETQYF.